Listed below are T cell receptor beta chains from one sample, sequenced in a study of T cells in Graves' hyperthyroidism and ophthalmopathy. TCRdb analysed the multiplex PCR reads with MiXCR anew, one entry per CDR3 protein. This table has a few hundred thousand distinct CDR3 sequences, roughly a sixth appearing once. Source material: blood. The source is a woman aged 18 to 35 with Graves' ophthalmopathy. CDR3s include the opening cysteine and the closing phenylalanine or tryptophan. The D gene is left open where the match is weak. For some rows the clone size is stated as once, few or many, or as a class when expanded; others skip it.

clone_size: NA
d_call: TRBD2
j_call: TRBJ2-5
v_call: TRBV9
cdr3_nt: TGTGCCAGAGCCCCACCGGGACTAGCGGGAATAGAGACCCAGTACTTC
cdr3_aa: CARAPPGLAGIETQYF

clone_size: NA
d_call: TRBD1
j_call: TRBJ1-4
v_call: TRBV29-1
cdr3_nt: TGCAGCGTTGAAGATCGTAGGGGGCTTAATGAAAAACTGTTTTTT
cdr3_aa: CSVEDRRGLNEKLFF

clone_size: many
d_call: NA
j_call: TRBJ2-1
v_call: TRBV6-1
cdr3_nt: TGTGCCAGCAGTGATTCGGGATTTAGAGCCTACAATGAGCAGTTCTTC
cdr3_aa: CASSDSGFRAYNEQFF

clone_size: few
d_call: TRBD1
j_call: TRBJ1-5
v_call: TRBV19
cdr3_nt: TGTGCCAGTAGTAATCGGGACAGGGGGCTGAATCAGCCCCAGCATTTT
cdr3_aa: CASSNRDRGLNQPQHF

clone_size: NA
d_call: NA
j_call: TRBJ1-1
v_call: TRBV9
cdr3_nt: TGTGCCAGCAGCGTAGGGCGCGGAGTGAACACTGAAGCTTTCTTT
cdr3_aa: CASSVGRGVNTEAFF

clone_size: NA
d_call: TRBD2
j_call: TRBJ2-7
v_call: TRBV20-1
cdr3_nt: TGCAGTGCTTCCTGGACTAGCTACGAGCAGTACTTC
cdr3_aa: CSASWTSYEQYF

clone_size: many
d_call: TRBD2
j_call: TRBJ2-2
v_call: TRBV20-1
cdr3_nt: TGCAGTGCTAGGTTTGGCGGGGGCGGGGAGCTGTTTTTT
cdr3_aa: CSARFGGGGELFF

clone_size: NA
d_call: TRBD2
j_call: TRBJ2-7
v_call: TRBV6-1
cdr3_nt: TGTGCCAGCAGTGGGACTAGCGGGAGTGGTTACGAGCAGTACTTC
cdr3_aa: CASSGTSGSGYEQYF

clone_size: NA
d_call: NA
j_call: TRBJ1-1
v_call: TRBV30
cdr3_nt: TGTGCCTGCCAGCCGAATGGCCGCGAAGCTTTCTTT
cdr3_aa: CACQPNGREAFF

clone_size: NA
d_call: TRBD1
j_call: TRBJ2-4
v_call: TRBV5-6
cdr3_nt: TGTGCCAGCAGCTTTTTATCGGGACAGGGTATGGCGGTAGCCAAAAACATTCAGTACTTC
cdr3_aa: CASSFLSGQGMAVAKNIQYF

clone_size: many
d_call: NA
j_call: TRBJ2-5
v_call: TRBV11-2
cdr3_nt: TGTGCCAGCAGCCCGACAGGACAAGAGACCCAGTACTTC
cdr3_aa: CASSPTGQETQYF

clone_size: NA
d_call: NA
j_call: TRBJ1-4
v_call: TRBV7-9
cdr3_nt: TGTGCCAGCAGCTTAACCAGGTCGGGGGCCCTGAGTCGAGAAGAAAAACTGTTTTTT
cdr3_aa: CASSLTRSGALSREEKLFF

clone_size: many
d_call: TRBD1
j_call: TRBJ2-2
v_call: TRBV2
cdr3_nt: TGTGCCAGCAGTGAATGGGACAGGGGGCCCGGGGAGCTGTTTTTT
cdr3_aa: CASSEWDRGPGELFF

clone_size: many
d_call: NA
j_call: TRBJ2-1
v_call: TRBV18
cdr3_nt: TGTGCCAGCTCAACCGGGACGGCCTCCTACAATGAGCAGTTCTTC
cdr3_aa: CASSTGTASYNEQFF

clone_size: few
d_call: NA
j_call: TRBJ1-2
v_call: TRBV4-2
cdr3_nt: TGTGCCAGCAGCGAGGTTAGTGAGACAGCCCACATCTATGGCTACACCTTC
cdr3_aa: CASSEVSETAHIYGYTF

clone_size: NA
d_call: TRBD1
j_call: TRBJ1-2
v_call: TRBV28
cdr3_nt: TGTGCCAGCAGCCAAGTTCAGACAGGGGGCGAGAGCTATGGCTACACCTTC
cdr3_aa: CASSQVQTGGESYGYTF

clone_size: NA
d_call: NA
j_call: TRBJ2-7
v_call: TRBV19
cdr3_nt: TGTGCCAGTACCACGGGACGCTCCCGCGAGCAGTACTTC
cdr3_aa: CASTTGRSREQYF

clone_size: NA
d_call: NA
j_call: TRBJ2-7
v_call: TRBV30
cdr3_nt: TGTGCCTGGAGTTCTAAGAGGGGAGTCTCCGAGCAGTACTTC
cdr3_aa: CAWSSKRGVSEQYF

clone_size: many
d_call: NA
j_call: TRBJ1-1
v_call: TRBV11-2
cdr3_nt: TGTGCCAGCAGCTCCTACCGGGGGAGGACGAACACTGAAGCTTTCTTT
cdr3_aa: CASSSYRGRTNTEAFF

clone_size: NA
d_call: NA
j_call: TRBJ1-2
v_call: TRBV27
cdr3_nt: TGTGCCAGCGGTGGTTCGGAAGGGAGGTACTATGGCTACACCTTC
cdr3_aa: CASGGSEGRYYGYTF

clone_size: NA
d_call: NA
j_call: TRBJ1-2
v_call: TRBV29-1
cdr3_nt: TGCAGCGTTGATAGAGGATCAGGTCTTAACTATGGCTACACCTTC
cdr3_aa: CSVDRGSGLNYGYTF

clone_size: many
d_call: TRBD1
j_call: TRBJ1-1
v_call: TRBV27
cdr3_nt: TGTGCCAGCACCGATCAGACAGGGGGCACTGAAGCTTTCTTT
cdr3_aa: CASTDQTGGTEAFF

clone_size: few
d_call: TRBD1
j_call: TRBJ2-2
v_call: TRBV20-1
cdr3_nt: TGCAGTGCCAGGGGGACAGGGGGGACCGGGGAGCTGTTTTTT
cdr3_aa: CSARGTGGTGELFF

clone_size: many
d_call: NA
j_call: TRBJ1-3
v_call: TRBV5-6
cdr3_nt: TGTGCCAGCAGCTTTTACCGCACCTCCTCTGGAAACACCATATATTTT
cdr3_aa: CASSFYRTSSGNTIYF